Included here is one T cell receptor (beta chain) sequence, with context. Clones were read by immunoSEQ multiplex PCR, and TCRdb kept only the in-frame ones, dropping some. The sample holds over 200,000 clones, over 75% seen once. CDR3 length: 17 residues. Between the trimmed V and J ends, which lost 1 base and 2 bases, there was a span of 17 bases. The V gene's germline CDR1 is SEHNR and CDR2 FQNEAQ (reference sequence). This sample was taken from a study of blood T cell repertoires in COVID-19. Sequencing input: PBMCs or T cells enriched from blood (not recorded which). The J gene is TRBJ2-5, the V gene TRBV7-9; unclear D gene. This receptor was obtained from a woman in her twenties or thirties who had been exposed to COVID-19. The DNA for the CDR3 is TGTGCCAGCAGCTTAGACGTGGCACCACCAAGACAAGAGACCCAGTACTTC. This encodes CASSLDVAPPRQETQYF.